The 10 T cell receptor beta chains below all came from one sample that was sequenced in a study of CD8 T cells in Susac syndrome. The RNA, roughly 0.45 to 1 ug, was put through reverse transcription using random hexamers. Via MiXCR, TCRdb re-called the immunoSEQ multiplex PCR reads, giving one row per CDR3 protein. The data hold about 240,000 distinct CDR3 sequences, with 95% to 97% observed a single time. The sequenced sample consisted of CD4+ T cells from PBMCs. These receptors were collected from a human donor with Susac syndrome.

CDR3 region: CASSYTAGGVSGEQFF. The CDR3, as DNA: TGTGCCAGCAGTTACACGGCGGGAGGTGTCTCGGGTGAGCAGTTCTTC. The chain combines TRBV6-5 with TRBJ2-1, with 8 positions matching TRBD2. V was clipped by 2 bases and J by 9 bases; unmatched bases: 12. There are 16 residues in the CDR3. Germline V CDR1 and CDR2: MNHEY, SVGAGI.

The chain recombines TRBV12-3 or TRBV12-4 with TRBJ2-7; a weak D match, TRBD1 (5 bases). The CDR3 sequence is 13 residues long. Trimming took off 5 bases at V and 5 bases at J, with 13 bases between the two ends. CDR3 in amino acids: CASSPPGRDEQYF. In DNA, the CDR3 is TGTGCCAGCAGTCCCCCAGGGCGAGACGAGCAGTACTTC.

DNA for the CDR3: TGTGCCAGCACCCGACAGGGAGGCGATACGCAGTATTTT. This sequence encodes CASTRQGGDTQYF. V and J are TRBV27 and TRBJ2-3; possibly TRBD1 for D (7 bases). The CDR3 spans 13 residues. V was trimmed by 7 bases and J by 6 bases, leaving 14 bases between them. Germline V gene sequence: CDR1 MNHEY, CDR2 SMNVEV (reference sequence).

The V call is TRBV20-1, the J call TRBJ2-7; D unresolved. Germline V gene data show CDR1 as DFQATT and CDR2 as SNEGSKA (reference sequence). CDR3 size: 12 residues. V was clipped by 3 bases and J by 3 bases, with 9 bases between them. CDR3 loop: CSASFSSYEQYF. The CDR3 bases are TGCAGTGCTAGTTTTTCTAGCTACGAGCAGTACTTC.

This clonotype was counted once. J is TRBJ2-3 and V is TRBV27, with TRBD2 matching 9 bases. Germline trimming cut 5 bases from V and 0 bases from J; bases unmatched to any gene: 6. Germline V gives CDR1 MNHEY, CDR2 SMNVEV (reference sequence). The CDR3 length is 16 residues. This CDR3 is CASSGTTSGSTDTQYF. CDR3 nucleotide sequence: TGTGCCAGCAGTGGGACGACTAGCGGAAGCACAGATACGCAGTATTTT.

The V gene is TRBV27, the J gene TRBJ1-2; the D is unclear. Trimming pared 6 bases from V and 7 bases from J, leaving 9 bases between. The CDR3 is 11 amino acids. Germline assignment: CDR1 MNHEY and CDR2 SMNVEV (reference sequence). This chain's CDR3 is CASSPRGGYTF. The CDR3 DNA sequence: TGTGCCAGCAGCCCTCGGGGTGGCTACACCTTC.

The V gene is TRBV29-1, the J gene TRBJ2-3; D might be TRBD1 or TRBD2, each matching 5 bases. Trimming cost V 4 bases and J 2 bases, with 7 bases left between them. Germline-derived CDR1 and CDR2 are SQVTM and ANQGSEA. The CDR3 is 12 amino acids. The CDR3 DNA is TGCAGCGTTGTTGGGACCACAGATACGCAGTATTTT. As protein: CSVVGTTDTQYF.

V usage is TRBV12-3 or TRBV12-4 and J usage is TRBJ1-1; D call uncertain. The CDR3 is 13 amino acids. With 3 bases removed from V and 7 bases from J, the gap between germline ends came to 12 bases. CDR3 loop: CASSLLQLVEAFF. Written as DNA, the CDR3 is TGTGCCAGCAGTTTGCTACAGCTCGTTGAAGCTTTCTTT.

The chain combines TRBV6-5 with TRBJ1-2; possible D gene TRBD1, 5 bases. With 0 bases removed from V and 7 bases from J, the gap between germline ends came to 12 bases. Germline V gene sequence: CDR1 MNHEY, CDR2 SVGAGI. This CDR3 has 14 amino acids. The CDR3 sequence is CASSYSWVRGGYTF. CDR3 DNA sequence: TGTGCCAGCAGTTACTCGTGGGTGAGGGGTGGCTACACCTTC.

V is TRBV20-1 and J is TRBJ2-7; 14 positions agree with TRBD2. Germline V gives CDR1 DFQATT, CDR2 SNEGSKA (reference sequence). Trimming cost V 2 bases and J 7 bases; bases outside gene matches: 7. There are 15 residues in the CDR3. The CDR3 sequence: CSARTGTSGREEQYF. The CDR3 DNA reads as TGCAGTGCTAGAACTGGGACTAGCGGGAGAGAGGAGCAGTACTTC.